The TCR beta chain under discussion was sequenced for a study of T cells in localized non-small cell lung cancer. Regarding the study as a whole: Adjacent uninvolved lung tissue had the highest T cell clonality, exceeding tumor. Investigators sequenced only a single tumor region, leaving heterogeneity possible.

Germline V gives CDR1 MNHEY, CDR2 SVGAGI. V was cut by 2 bases and J by 1 base, with 5 bases left in between. CDR3 length: 13 amino acids. Only in-frame clones appear in the TCRdb table, and some are missing; sequencing was by immunoSEQ multiplex PCR. The sample has 10,000 to 12,000 clones, about three quarters seen once; the top ten hold roughly a third. In regard to this clone: Its antigen remains unknown.

Sample: peripheral blood, taken before any cancer treatment. This TCR derives from a male donor at least 60 years old with stage I lung adenocarcinoma. This chain connects TRBV6-5 to TRBJ1-1, with D hard to call. CDR3 sequence reads: CASSYRPNTEAFF. The CDR3 DNA reads TGTGCCAGCAGTTACCGGCCGAACACTGAAGCTTTCTTT.